This entry lists 30 T cell receptor beta chains sequenced from one sample in a study of Ad26.COV2.S vaccination and SARS-CoV-2 variants. The treatment denotes: 15 to 20 received Ad26.COV2.S at low or high dose, single or two shots; 5 received placebo; per-sample allocation not given. Day 63 after the first injection of vaccine or placebo was the sampling time. Repertoires were generated with immunoSEQ multiplex PCR, while TCRdb's copy carries only in-frame clones and drops some. Altogether about 410,000 clones are present, over 80% being singletons, with the ten largest covering 1.5% to 2%. The sample was peripheral blood, taken in a trial of Ad26.COV2.S vaccine versus placebo. The source is a person between 18 and 60 years old who received the Ad26.COV2.S COVID-19 vaccine or a placebo.

The V and J genes are TRBV7-2 and TRBJ1-2, with D possibly being TRBD1 (6 bases). Germline-derived CDR1 and CDR2 are SGHTA and FQGNSA. With 1 base removed from V and 4 bases from J, the gap between germline ends came to 16 bases. This CDR3 region has 16 residues. The CDR3 nucleotides are TGTGCCAGCAGCTTAGTTGGTTCGGGGGCTACCTATGGCTACACCTTC. As protein: CASSLVGSGATYGYTF.

The chain uses TRBV29-1 and TRBJ1-1; TRBD1 might be the D (5 bases). The CDR3 consists of 14 residues. V dropped 6 bases and J dropped 2 bases, with 16 bases sitting between them. Germline CDR1 SQVTM, CDR2 ANQGSEA. CDR3 amino acids: CSVRQIRGNTEAFF. The CDR3 DNA reads as TGCAGCGTCAGACAGATAAGGGGAAACACTGAAGCTTTCTTT.

This chain uses TRBV9 with TRBJ1-1; D is ambiguous. V was clipped by 1 base and J by 0 bases, with 4 bases between them. CDR1 and CDR2 from the germline V gene are SGDLS and YYNGEE. The CDR3 runs to 13 residues. CDR3 protein: CASSVSMNTEAFF. CDR3 coding DNA: TGTGCCAGCAGCGTATCTATGAACACTGAAGCTTTCTTT. Drawing the rest from reference TRBV9 and TRBJ1-1, the complete variable domain is DSGVTQTPKHLITATGQRVTLRCSPRSGDLSVYWYQQSLDQGLQFLIQYYNGEERAKGNILERFSAQQFPDLHSELNLSSLELGDSALYFCASSVSMNTEAFFGQGTRLTVV.

V and J are TRBV15 and TRBJ1-1; D gene unclear. V lost 0 bases, J lost 1 base, and 6 bases lay in between. The CDR3 is made up of 14 amino acids. The germline V gene encodes CDR1 LNHNV and CDR2 YYDKDF (reference sequence). The CDR3 nucleotides read TGTGCCACCAGCAGAGACCCGAAGAACACTGAAGCTTTCTTT. Its protein is CATSRDPKNTEAFF.

The chain joins TRBV15 to TRBJ2-5, with D perhaps TRBD2 (6 bases). This CDR3 spans 15 amino acids. V lost 2 bases, J lost 5 bases, and 15 bases lay in between. Germline CDR1 and CDR2: LNHNV and YYDKDF (reference sequence). In DNA form, the CDR3 reads TGTGCCACCAGCAGAACCGGGACTGTTCGGGAGACCCAGTACTTC. Translated, it gives CATSRTGTVRETQYF.

The J gene is TRBJ2-5, the V gene TRBV9; possible D gene TRBD2, 6 bases. V lost 0 bases, J lost 5 bases, and 14 bases lay in between. The CDR3 has 15 amino acids. Germline assignment: CDR1 SGDLS and CDR2 YYNGEE. CDR3 bases: TGTGCCAGCAGCGTAGCTTCCGCGGGGTGGGAGACCCAGTACTTC. Translated: CASSVASAGWETQYF.

This sequence joins TRBV3-1 (or the pseudogene TRBV3-2) and TRBJ1-5; a possible D gene is TRBD1 (5 bases). Germline lookup yields CDR1 LGHDT and CDR2 YNNKEL (reference sequence). Trimming left V 3 bases short and J 1 base short, with 13 bases between. The CDR3 has 16 residues. This CDR3 is CASSHPLEGSNQPQHF. Written as DNA, the CDR3 is TGTGCCAGCAGCCATCCCTTGGAGGGGAGCAATCAGCCCCAGCATTTT.

V is TRBV6-5 and J is TRBJ1-2, with D hard to call. CDR1 and CDR2 (germline): MNHEY, SVGAGI. The CDR3 extends over 14 amino acids. With 0 bases removed from V and 6 bases from J, the gap between germline ends came to 11 bases. CDR3 sequence (DNA): TGTGCCAGCAGTTACTCGAACGCCCTTGATGGCTACACCTTC. Its translation is CASSYSNALDGYTF.

This chain links TRBV7-6 with TRBJ2-3, with D perhaps matching TRBD2 (6 bases). The CDR3 has 15 residues. Germline-derived CDR1 and CDR2 are SGHVS and FNYEAQ. The ends were cut back, 5 bases at V and 4 bases at J, with 16 bases in the middle. The CDR3 here is CASSQEGGDADTQYF. In DNA, the CDR3 is TGTGCCAGCAGCCAAGAAGGCGGGGATGCAGATACGCAGTATTTT.

This clone came up once. The chain combines TRBV14 with TRBJ1-4; 7 bases agree with TRBD1. The CDR3 is 18 amino acids. The V and J ends lost 0 bases and 8 bases, in that order; junction bases with no gene match: 15. CDR1 and CDR2 from the germline V gene are SGHDN and FVKESK. The CDR3 is CASSQDQGQGDRGEKLFF. The CDR3 DNA reads TGTGCCAGCAGCCAAGATCAAGGCCAGGGGGACAGAGGGGAAAAACTGTTTTTT.

The genes are TRBV3-1 (or the pseudogene TRBV3-2) and TRBJ2-5; D may be TRBD1 or TRBD2 (5 bases each). V lost 1 base and J 5 bases, leaving 23 bases between the germline ends. Germline V lookup: CDR1 LGHDT, CDR2 YNNKEL (reference sequence). This CDR3 comprises 18 residues. In DNA form, the CDR3 reads TGTGCCAGCAGCCAAGGAACCTTACGTGGGACCCCAGGGGAGACCCAGTACTTC. It specifies CASSQGTLRGTPGETQYF.

The rearrangement uses TRBV7-2 and TRBJ1-4, with D tentatively TRBD1 (5 bases). The CDR3 has 14 amino acids. The germline CDR1 and CDR2 sequences are SGHTA and FQGNSA. V dropped 6 bases and J dropped 5 bases, with 13 bases sitting between them. The CDR3 sequence is CASRPPGKNEKLFF. The CDR3 DNA is TGTGCCAGCAGACCCCCAGGGAAGAATGAAAAACTGTTTTTT.

The V and J genes are TRBV9 and TRBJ2-5; a possible D gene is TRBD1 (5 bases). V was clipped by 3 bases and J by 4 bases, with 13 bases between them. Germline CDR1 is SGDLS and CDR2 is YYNGEE. The CDR3 runs to 14 residues. CDR3 bases: TGTGCCAGCAGCGATCTCCAGGGCGGAGAGACCCAGTACTTC. Protein: CASSDLQGGETQYF.

This sequence joins TRBV4-1 and TRBJ2-5; D not resolved. This CDR3 comprises 15 residues. Germline V gene sequence: CDR1 MGHRA, CDR2 YSYEKL. V lost 0 bases and J lost 4, with 12 bases in between. The CDR3: CASSQDVSTGETQYF. In DNA, the CDR3 is TGCGCCAGCAGCCAAGACGTTAGCACCGGAGAGACCCAGTACTTC.

This rearrangement joins TRBV6-1 to TRBJ1-1; 7 bases agree with TRBD1. Germline V gene lookup returns CDR1 MNHNS and CDR2 SASEGT. This CDR3 spans 18 amino acids. With V trimmed by 0 bases and J by 0 bases, 10 bases remained unmatched. CDR3 bases: TGTGCCAGCAGTGAAGCGGCGGGCACAGGGGCGATGAACACTGAAGCTTTCTTT. This translates into CASSEAAGTGAMNTEAFF.

The chain employs TRBV6-2 or TRBV6-3 and TRBJ2-4; possibly TRBD2 for D (6 bases). Per the germline V gene, CDR1 is MNHEY and CDR2 is SVGEGT. V gave up 0 bases and J gave up 0 bases, with 15 bases separating them. This CDR3 is 18 amino acids long. This chain's CDR3 is CASSYSPRELLAKNIQYF. The CDR3 DNA follows: TGTGCCAGCAGTTACTCGCCCCGGGAGCTGTTAGCCAAAAACATTCAGTACTTC.

V gene TRBV6-6 combines with J gene TRBJ1-5; 7 nucleotides align to TRBD1. V trimming: 2 bases; J trimming: 10 bases; junction bases outside the gene matches: 8. The CDR3 has 14 amino acids. Germline V gene sequence: CDR1 MNHNY, CDR2 SVGAGI (reference sequence). The CDR3 spells CASSYNEQGSPQHF. CDR3 sequence (DNA): TGTGCCAGCAGTTACAACGAACAGGGGAGTCCCCAGCATTTT.

CDR3 sequence (DNA): TGTGCCAGCAGTTCCCCATTCGGGGTCCACGAGCAGTACTTC. It specifies CASSSPFGVHEQYF. The chain has TRBV28 and TRBJ2-7, with D tentatively TRBD2 (5 bases). CDR1 is MDHEN, CDR2 SYDVKM, per germline. V lost 4 bases and J lost 5, with 15 bases in between. This CDR3 spans 14 amino acids.

V usage is TRBV6-4 and J usage is TRBJ1-2; D remains ambiguous. Deletions cut 0 bases from V and 13 bases from J, with 9 bases between. Germline V gene lookup returns CDR1 MRHNA and CDR2 SNTAGT. The CDR3 loop spans 11 amino acids. The CDR3 DNA reads TGTGCCAGCAGTGACTCATCTAATTGCACCTTC. Protein: CASSDSSNCTF.

The V call is TRBV19, the J call TRBJ1-4, with D possibly being TRBD1 (5 bases). The CDR3 runs 15 residues. Germline-derived CDR1 and CDR2 are LNHDA and SQIVND (reference sequence). V lost 5 bases and J 1 base, leaving 11 bases between the germline ends. CDR3 bases: TGTGCCAGTAGTCCCCAGGGTGTAACTAATGAAAAACTGTTTTTT. It specifies CASSPQGVTNEKLFF. Looking up the rest from reference TRBV19 and TRBJ1-4 gives the full variable domain: DGGITQSPKYLFRKEGQNVTLSCEQNLNHDAMYWYRQDPGQGLRLIYYSQIVNDFQKGDIAEGYSVSREKKESFPLTVTSAQKNPTAFYLCASSPQGVTNEKLFFGSGTQLSVL.

The chain has TRBV4-2 and TRBJ2-7; D tentatively reads TRBD1 or TRBD2 (6 bases each). Trimming took off 0 bases at V and 0 bases at J, with 15 bases between the two ends. There are 17 residues in the CDR3. The germline V gene encodes CDR1 LGHNA and CDR2 YNFKEQ. The CDR3: CASSQEGGIEVSYEQYF. The CDR3 DNA reads TGTGCCAGCAGCCAAGAAGGGGGGATCGAAGTCTCCTACGAGCAGTACTTC.

The chain combines TRBV14 with TRBJ2-1, with D maybe TRBD2 (5 bases). The germline V gene has CDR1 SGHDN and CDR2 FVKESK. Trimming pared 0 bases from V and 3 bases from J, leaving 12 bases between. The CDR3 has 16 residues. Here the CDR3 reads CASSQDWRSSYNEQFF. CDR3 in DNA: TGTGCCAGCAGCCAAGATTGGAGGTCTAGCTACAATGAGCAGTTCTTC.

This rearrangement joins TRBV4-1 to TRBJ1-3; D gene uncertain. CDR3 length: 16 residues. Trimming pared 0 bases from V and 0 bases from J, leaving 9 bases between. CDR1 and CDR2 (germline): MGHRA, YSYEKL. The CDR3 sequence is CASSQDPPGSGNTIYF. The CDR3 DNA sequence: TGCGCCAGCAGCCAAGATCCACCGGGCTCTGGAAACACCATATATTTT.

The chain is built from TRBV18 and TRBJ1-1; D remains ambiguous. The CDR3 loop spans 13 amino acids. Germline V gene lookup returns CDR1 KGHSH and CDR2 LQKENI. Trimming left V 3 bases short and J 1 base short, with 6 bases between. The CDR3 loop is CASSPQTNTEAFF. The CDR3 DNA is TGTGCCAGCTCACCGCAAACGAACACTGAAGCTTTCTTT.

J is TRBJ1-2 and V is TRBV3-1 (or the pseudogene TRBV3-2), with 8 bases lining up with TRBD1. V was pared by 0 bases and J by 4 bases, with 4 bases of the junction left unmatched. Germline V gives CDR1 LGHDT, CDR2 YNNKEL (reference sequence). The CDR3 loop spans 15 amino acids. In DNA form, the CDR3 reads TGTGCCAGCAGCCAAGACCCCGGACAGGGCTATGGCTACACCTTC. Amino acid sequence: CASSQDPGQGYGYTF.

Concerning this clone: This CDR3 is also generated by other DNA sequences in the sample. This chain joins TRBV18 and TRBJ2-1; no firm D call. Germline V CDR1 and CDR2: KGHSH, LQKENI. The V gene lost 3 bases and the J gene lost 4 bases, with 7 bases spanning the gap. The CDR3 runs to 13 residues. The CDR3 is CASSPGSYNEQFF. In DNA form, the CDR3 reads TGTGCCAGCTCACCGGGGTCGTACAATGAGCAGTTCTTC.

CDR3 sequence: CASSLVSTNYGYTF. CDR3 DNA sequence: TGTGCCAGCAGCTTGGTCAGCACTAACTATGGCTACACCTTC. The J gene is TRBJ1-2, the V gene TRBV7-2; D remains unclear. Per germline, CDR1 SGHTA and CDR2 FQGNSA. CDR3 length: 14 residues. Trimming took off 3 bases at V and 0 bases at J, with 8 bases between the two ends.

The chain is built from TRBV5-1 and TRBJ2-7; unclear D gene. Germline-derived CDR1 and CDR2 are SGHRS and YFSETQ. The CDR3 contains 11 residues. With 2 bases removed from V and 5 bases from J, the gap between germline ends came to 5 bases. In DNA, the CDR3 is TGCGCCAGCAGCTTTGGGAACGAGCAGTACTTC. Encoded protein: CASSFGNEQYF.

The chain links TRBV9 to TRBJ1-4; TRBD1 matches at 7 bases. This CDR3 contains 14 residues. V dropped 4 bases and J dropped 8; count of bases not matched to a gene: 8. Germline assignment: CDR1 SGDLS and CDR2 YYNGEE. Here the CDR3 DNA reads TGTGCCAGCAGCCCACAGGGGATGCGGGAAAAACTGTTTTTT. Residues: CASSPQGMREKLFF.

This clone has only one observation. The chain's CDR3 is CASSLGANEKLFF. As DNA, the CDR3 is TGTGCCAGCAGCTTGGGCGCTAATGAAAAACTGTTTTTT. This chain links TRBV7-9 with TRBJ1-4; D unresolved. The germline CDR1 and CDR2 sequences are SEHNR and FQNEAQ (reference sequence). The CDR3 covers 13 residues. V lost 3 bases, J lost 3 bases, and 5 bases lay in between.